The sequence of this T cell receptor (beta chain) was determined in a study of monozygotic twins with inflammatory bowel disease. General observations from the study: Relative clonotype sharing with others was diminished in IBD patients versus healthy twins, particularly with disease activity. No distinction between different T cell subtypes was possible.

Two nested PCRs, roughly 16 and 10 cycles, amplified TCRalpha and TCRbeta cDNA. From its re-call of the 5' RACE reads, TCRdb lists each CDR3 protein once, without DNA. The sample data list around 230,000 distinct CDR3 sequences. About this clonotype: Antigen specificity is unknown.

This clonotype was obtained from a human donor with ulcerative colitis or Crohn's disease, or a healthy co-twin of an affected twin (not recorded which). Material for sequencing was blood.

CDR3: CASSLPGTEKNIQYF. The chain combines TRBV5-1 with TRBJ2-4; TCRdb's D call of TRBD1 is untestable without DNA. The CDR3 contains 15 residues. The germline gives CDR1 SGHRS, CDR2 YFSETQ.